The source of this TCR beta chain is a study of T and B cells in COVID-19 patients. Study-level points and caveats: There were more than 2,000 TCR clusters exclusive to the recovered cohort, a few dozen with low generation probability.

In regard to this clonotype: The antigen remains unidentified.

TRB rearrangements were amplified by multiplex PCR with BIOMED2 TRB-A/B primers. TCRdb fed the multiplex PCR reads into MiXCR, producing one record per CDR3 protein. The top ten clones hold over 35% of a sample with 5,500 to 7,000 distinct CDR3 sequences, about 28% of them seen once. Each TRB amplification used roughly 220-550 ng of genomic DNA from blood. The sequence was collected from a human donor with active COVID-19. The donor label of this sample is uncertain. Sequencing was carried out using blood.

The CDR3 loop reads CASSLNPGGANYGYTF. The CDR3 coding sequence is TGTGCCAGCAGCTTAAATCCAGGGGGCGCTAACTATGGCTACACCTTC. This rearrangement joins TRBV7-2 to TRBJ1-2; TRBD1 matches at 8 bases. V lost 2 bases and J lost 0; bases outside the gene matches: 5. The CDR3 runs 16 residues. Per the germline V gene, CDR1 is SGHTA and CDR2 is FQGNSA.